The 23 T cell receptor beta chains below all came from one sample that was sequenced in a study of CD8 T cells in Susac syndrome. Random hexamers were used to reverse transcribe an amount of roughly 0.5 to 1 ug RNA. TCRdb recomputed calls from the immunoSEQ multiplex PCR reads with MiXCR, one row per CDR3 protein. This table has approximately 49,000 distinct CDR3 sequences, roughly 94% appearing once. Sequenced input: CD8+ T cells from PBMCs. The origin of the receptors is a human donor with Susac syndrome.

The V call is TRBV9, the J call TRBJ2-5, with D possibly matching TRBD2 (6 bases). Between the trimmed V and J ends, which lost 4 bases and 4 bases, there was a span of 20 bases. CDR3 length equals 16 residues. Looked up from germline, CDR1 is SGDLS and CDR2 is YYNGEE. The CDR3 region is CASSPRDLSGLETQYF. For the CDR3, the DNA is TGTGCCAGCAGCCCTAGGGACTTAAGTGGTCTAGAGACCCAGTACTTC.

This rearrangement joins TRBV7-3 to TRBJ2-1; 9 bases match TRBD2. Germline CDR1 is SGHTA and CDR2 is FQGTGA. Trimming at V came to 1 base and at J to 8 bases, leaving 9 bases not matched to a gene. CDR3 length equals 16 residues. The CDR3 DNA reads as TGTGCCAGCAGCTTAAGATCTAGCGGGGCCGGCGATGAGCAGTTCTTC. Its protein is CASSLRSSGAGDEQFF.

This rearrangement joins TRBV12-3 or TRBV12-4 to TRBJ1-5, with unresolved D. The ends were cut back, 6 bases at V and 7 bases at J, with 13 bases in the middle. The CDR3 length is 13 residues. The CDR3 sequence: CASSPGTEQPQHF. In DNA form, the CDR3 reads TGTGCCAGCAGCCCTGGTACGGAGCAGCCCCAGCATTTT.

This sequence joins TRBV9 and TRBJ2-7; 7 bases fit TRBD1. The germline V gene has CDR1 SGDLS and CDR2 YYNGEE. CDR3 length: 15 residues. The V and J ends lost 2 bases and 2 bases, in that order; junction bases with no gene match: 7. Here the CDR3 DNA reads TGTGCCAGCAGCGTTACAGGGGATAGGGCCTACGAGCAGTACTTC. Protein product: CASSVTGDRAYEQYF.

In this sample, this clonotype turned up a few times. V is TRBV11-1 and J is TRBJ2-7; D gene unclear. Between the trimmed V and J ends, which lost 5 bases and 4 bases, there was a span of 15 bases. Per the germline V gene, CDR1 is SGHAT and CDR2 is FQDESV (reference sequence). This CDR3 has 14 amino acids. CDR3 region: CASSHSVLRYEQYF. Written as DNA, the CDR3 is TGTGCCAGCAGCCACTCTGTCCTACGGTACGAGCAGTACTTC.

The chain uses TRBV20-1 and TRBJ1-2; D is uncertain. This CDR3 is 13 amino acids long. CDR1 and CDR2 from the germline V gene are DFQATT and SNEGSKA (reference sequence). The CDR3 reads CSPVLEANYGYTF. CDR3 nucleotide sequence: TGCAGCCCCGTTCTAGAGGCTAACTATGGCTACACCTTC.

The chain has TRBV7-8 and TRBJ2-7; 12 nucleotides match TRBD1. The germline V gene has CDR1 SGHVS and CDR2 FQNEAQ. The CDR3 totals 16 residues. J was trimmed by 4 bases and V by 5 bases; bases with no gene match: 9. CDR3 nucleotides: TGTGCCAGCAGCCCGACCCCGGGACAGGGGGCTTACGAGCAGTACTTC. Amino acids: CASSPTPGQGAYEQYF.

The CDR3 sequence: CSARPTGQSLNYGYTF. CDR3 nucleotide sequence: TGCAGTGCTAGACCCACCGGACAGTCCCTAAACTATGGCTACACCTTC. J is TRBJ1-2 and V is TRBV20-1; perhaps TRBD1 as D (6 bases). This CDR3 spans 16 amino acids. CDR1 and CDR2 (germline): DFQATT, SNEGSKA (reference sequence). Trimming pared 2 bases from V and 2 bases from J, leaving 18 bases between.

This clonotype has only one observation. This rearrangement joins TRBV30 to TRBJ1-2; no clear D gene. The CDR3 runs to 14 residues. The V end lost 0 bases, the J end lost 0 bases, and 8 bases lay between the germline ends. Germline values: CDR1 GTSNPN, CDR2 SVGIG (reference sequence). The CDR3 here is CAWSVLGSNYGYTF. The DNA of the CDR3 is TGTGCCTGGAGTGTATTAGGATCTAACTATGGCTACACCTTC.

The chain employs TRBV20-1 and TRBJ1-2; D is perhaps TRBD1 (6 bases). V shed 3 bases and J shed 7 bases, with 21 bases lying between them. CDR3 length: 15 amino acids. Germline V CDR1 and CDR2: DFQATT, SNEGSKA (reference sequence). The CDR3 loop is CSARGLGGGLGGYTF. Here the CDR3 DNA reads TGCAGTGCTAGGGGGCTCGGAGGGGGGCTTGGTGGCTACACCTTC.

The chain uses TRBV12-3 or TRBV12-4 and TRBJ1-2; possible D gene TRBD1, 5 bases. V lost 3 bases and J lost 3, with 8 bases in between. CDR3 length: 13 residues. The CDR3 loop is CASSFWGDYGYTF. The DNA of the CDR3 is TGTGCCAGCAGTTTTTGGGGGGACTATGGCTACACCTTC.

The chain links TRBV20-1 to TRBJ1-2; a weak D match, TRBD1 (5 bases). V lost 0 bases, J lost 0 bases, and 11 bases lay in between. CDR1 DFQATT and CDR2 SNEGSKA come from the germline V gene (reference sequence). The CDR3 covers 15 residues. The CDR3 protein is CSARDGAGSNYGYTF. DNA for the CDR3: TGCAGTGCTAGAGATGGCGCAGGGTCTAACTATGGCTACACCTTC.

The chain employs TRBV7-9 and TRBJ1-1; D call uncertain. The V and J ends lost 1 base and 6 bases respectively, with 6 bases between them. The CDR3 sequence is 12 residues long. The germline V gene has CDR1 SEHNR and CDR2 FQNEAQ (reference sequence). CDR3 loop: CASSLVGPEAFF. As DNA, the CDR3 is TGTGCCAGCAGCTTAGTGGGCCCTGAAGCTTTCTTT.

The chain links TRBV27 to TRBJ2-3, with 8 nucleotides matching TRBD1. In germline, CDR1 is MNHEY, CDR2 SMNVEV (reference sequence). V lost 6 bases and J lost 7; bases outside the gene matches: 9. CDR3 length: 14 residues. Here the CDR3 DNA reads TGTGCCAGCAGGGGGACAGGCGTTGTGAATACGCAGTATTTT. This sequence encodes CASRGTGVVNTQYF.

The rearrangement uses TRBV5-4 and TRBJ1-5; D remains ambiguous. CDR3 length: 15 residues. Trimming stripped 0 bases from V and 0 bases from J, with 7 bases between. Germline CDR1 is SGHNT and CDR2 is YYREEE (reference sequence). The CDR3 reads CASSLGTASNQPQHF. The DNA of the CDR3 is TGTGCCAGCAGCTTGGGGACCGCTAGCAATCAGCCCCAGCATTTT.

CDR3 sequence: CASSWGGDYEQYF. CDR3 in DNA: TGTGCCAGTAGCTGGGGAGGGGACTACGAGCAGTACTTC. The rearrangement links TRBV19 to TRBJ2-7; TRBD2 matches at 7 bases. The CDR3 contains 13 residues. Losses at the gene ends were 6 bases for V and 3 bases for J; bases not matched to a gene: 5. Germline CDR1 reads LNHDA; CDR2 reads SQIVND (reference sequence).

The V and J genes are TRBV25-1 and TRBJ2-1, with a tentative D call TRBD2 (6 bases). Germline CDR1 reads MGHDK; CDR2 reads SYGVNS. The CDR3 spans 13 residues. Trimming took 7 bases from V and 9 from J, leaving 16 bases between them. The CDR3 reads CASTGGGIFEQFF. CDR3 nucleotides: TGTGCCAGCACTGGCGGCGGGATATTTGAGCAGTTCTTC.

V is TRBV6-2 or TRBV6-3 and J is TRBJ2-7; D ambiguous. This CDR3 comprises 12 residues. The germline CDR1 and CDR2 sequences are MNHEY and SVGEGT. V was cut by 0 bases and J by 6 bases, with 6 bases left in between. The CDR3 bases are TGTGCCAGCAGTTACTCCCGACGCGAGCAGTACTTC. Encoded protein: CASSYSRREQYF.

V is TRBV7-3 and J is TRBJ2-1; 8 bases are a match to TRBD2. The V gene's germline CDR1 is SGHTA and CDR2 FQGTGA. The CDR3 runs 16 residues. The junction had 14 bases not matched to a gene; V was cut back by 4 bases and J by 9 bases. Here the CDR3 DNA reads TGTGCCAGCAGCTCAAAACAGCCGGGGGGGCGGGCTGAGCAGTTCTTC. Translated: CASSSKQPGGRAEQFF.

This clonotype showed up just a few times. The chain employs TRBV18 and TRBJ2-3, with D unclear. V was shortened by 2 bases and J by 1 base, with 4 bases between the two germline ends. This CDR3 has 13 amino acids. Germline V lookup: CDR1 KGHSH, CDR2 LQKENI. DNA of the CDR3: TGTGCCAGCTCACCAGGGGGCACAGATACGCAGTATTTT. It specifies CASSPGGTDTQYF.

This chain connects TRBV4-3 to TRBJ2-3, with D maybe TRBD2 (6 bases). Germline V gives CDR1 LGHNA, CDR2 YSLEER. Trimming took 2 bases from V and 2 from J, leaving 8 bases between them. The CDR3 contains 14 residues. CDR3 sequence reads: CASSQSGDTDTQYF. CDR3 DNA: TGCGCCAGCAGCCAATCGGGGGACACAGATACGCAGTATTTT.

The CDR3 region is CASSSGSTQYF. As DNA, the CDR3 is TGTGCCAGCAGTTCCGGGAGCACCCAGTACTTC. The gene calls are TRBV12-3 or TRBV12-4 and TRBJ2-5; tentative D call: TRBD2 (6 bases). There are 11 residues in the CDR3. Trimming left V 4 bases short and J 8 bases short, with 8 bases between.

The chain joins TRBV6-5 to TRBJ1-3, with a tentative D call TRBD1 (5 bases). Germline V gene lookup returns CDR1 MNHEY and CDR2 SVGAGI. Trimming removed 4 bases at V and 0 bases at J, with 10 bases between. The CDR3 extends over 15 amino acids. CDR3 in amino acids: CASSWDGSSGNTIYF. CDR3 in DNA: TGTGCCAGCAGTTGGGACGGGAGCTCTGGAAACACCATATATTTT.